Only a few counts were recorded for the clone carrying this TCR beta chain. What it binds is unknown. Investigators prepared the TCR beta libraries by applying iRepertoire HTBI primers and Arm-PCR of CDR3 regions. TCRdb re-called the multiplex PCR reads with MiXCR, one entry per CDR3 protein. The sample lists around 500,000 distinct CDR3 sequences, 13% occurring once. The CDR3 runs 12 residues. Germline V gives CDR1 SGHKS, CDR2 YYEKEE (reference sequence). The V and J ends lost 2 bases and 3 bases respectively, with 5 bases between them. Time point meaning: newly diagnosed GD, antithyroid drugs for less than 3 months. From RNA extracted from PBMCs, the TCR library was made. The data belong to a study of regulatory T cells in long-lasting Graves disease. The study, taken as a whole, reports: Those with persistent disease had in common more public clonotypes (more than 2,500) than new patients (about 900). The TCR repertoire of persistent Graves' patients was less diverse than that of newly diagnosed ones.

These same data were also listed under a study on T cells in Graves' hyperthyroidism and ophthalmopathy.

This specimen was peripheral blood mononuclear cells (PBMCs), taken at new diagnosis, from a patient treated with antithyroid drugs. The V and J genes are TRBV5-5 and TRBJ2-5, with no clear D. The origin of this receptor is a young man with Graves disease. CDR3 DNA sequence: TGTGCCAGCAGCTTCTTGGAAGAGACCCAGTACTTC. This sequence encodes CASSFLEETQYF.